This T cell receptor (beta chain) appears in the sequencing data of a study of cytomegalovirus exposure and HLA in healthy donors (dated by TCRdb to the late 2010s). About the study as a whole: An earlier analysis of about 530 of the donors reported roughly 300 Gb of sequence data and 117 million unique TCR beta sequences obtained from around 170 million T cells. Typing coverage varied by locus: roughly 629-630 donors for A, B, C, DRB1 and DQB1; roughly 560 for DQA1; approximately 610 for DPA1; around 450 for DPB1. In a later genetic analysis, genome-wide SNP genotypes for about 55% of the roughly 700 donors were used, and that subset was treated as a discovery cohort. In the later analysis, no new phenotypic data were used to find candidate immune exposures; instead, reliance was placed on TCR beta sequences and their occurrence across donors. Among under 450 genotyped donors of the cohort, an average of about 240,000 unique TCR beta nucleotide sequences were sequenced per donor, roughly a sixth of them non-productive. All discovery cohort repertoires had been generated using a single sequencing platform. HLA typing covered class I and class II loci at four-digit resolution. An earlier analysis of around 540 of the donors applied high-throughput TCR beta sequencing to assess whether each TCR beta V gene segment acted as functional or pseudogenic. An early release covering roughly 600 HLA-typed donors comprised approximately 300 gigabases of sequencing data and around 80 million unique TCR sequences. The study used immunosequencing to profile the T cell repertoires of approximately 640 subjects and linked those repertoires to cytomegalovirus serostatus. Roughly 5 DR-DQ haplotypes were handled as single units for association and clustering because linkage in the cohort was strong. A later analysis re-examined previously published TCR beta repertoires from roughly 720 donors and added high-resolution HLA genotyping to investigate patterns of TCR occurrence. The study combined high-throughput TCR immunosequencing, statistical association of individual TCRs with disease status, and machine learning to predict cytomegalovirus infection status. Donor age, sex, ethnicity and CMV serostatus were collected together with the repertoire data. Of the 300 to 400 genotyped donors, about 84% fell in the genetic ancestry cluster associated with self-reported Caucasian donors. The study aimed to test whether cataloging public T cell receptors could reveal signatures of past pathogen exposure. In addition to the first cohort of roughly 700 subjects, a separate validation cohort of 130 or so different subjects was used. The research as a whole found: Some 15 rarely observed V segments, including chromosome 9 orphons, were excluded from the earlier analysis of just under 600 of the donors because counts were too low. In vitro tests confirmed that three of the cytomegalovirus-associated TCR beta chains recognize cytomegalovirus antigens. Cytomegalovirus status was reported to be diagnosed by the classifier with high specificity and sensitivity in both the original and validation cohorts. CMV serostatus was the only immune exposure information available for the cohort. The study gave a list of under 200 TCR beta chains associated with cytomegalovirus. A later analysis associated about 17,000 TCR beta sequences with specific HLA alleles at a false discovery rate of 0.05. Correlated functional status among segregating V segments might reflect linkage disequilibrium, but an unknown experimental factor could not be ruled out. The sequencing pipeline was judged likely to have produced a cluster of highly shared sequence variants as a technical artifact. Most TCR sequences were observed very rarely across donors, whereas some public TCRs were present in many individuals. In an earlier analysis of more than 500 of the donors, most TCR beta V segments appeared in productive rearrangements about 87% or about 30% of the time, broadly matching IMGT annotations. Because the 87-base-pair reads could not distinguish some IMGT-functional V segments, including TRBV6-2 and TRBV6-3, those segments were excluded. A further reported finding was that TCR beta sequences accurately predicted the HLA-A and HLA-B alleles for most subjects in the first cohort. An association between a missense DCLRE1C variant and V-gene and J-gene trimming of TCR beta chains was found in a later genetic analysis and replicated in an independent cohort. Because HLA typing was missing for some donors at each locus, association tests included only the typed subset. Roughly uniform sequencing depth across donors was assumed in presence/absence analyses, although this assumption may not hold. According to a later analysis, most CMV-associated TCR beta chains appeared to be HLA-restricted, and the HLA associations seemed to be driven largely by CMV exposure. Assigning TCR associations to individual alleles was difficult when HLA alleles, especially DR and DQ, strongly co-occurred. In this cohort, only TCR beta chains were sequenced, and detectable features were limited by the absence of alpha or paired-chain data. In a later analysis, HLA-associated TCR beta chains were found to be more clonally expanded and to have lower generation probabilities than equally common non-associated chains. In a later analysis, the rate of TCR association differed among HLA loci, with DRB1 alleles having the most associated TCRs and HLA-C alleles having the fewest. The authors suggested that the approach could potentially be extended to other disease states and immunological phenotypes. Several of the top co-occurrence clusters appeared to be linked to parvovirus B19, influenza, CMV and Epstein-Barr virus, according to a later analysis. According to a later genetic analysis, donors in an Asian-associated ancestry cluster had fewer N-insertions in productive TCRs than the approximately 700-donor mean.

As to this clone: What this receptor recognizes is not known. Qualities for individual bases were not recorded, and no much larger clone is one base off.

Inclusive of the bounding cysteine and phenylalanine, the CDR3 is 13 residues long. Only the CDR3 DNA stays, 39 bases, in frame from base 1. Per the germline V gene (reference sequence), SEHNR is the CDR1 and FQNEAQ is the CDR2. The junction carries 5 bases between V and J, which are trimmed by 3 bases and 0 bases respectively. The cohort comprised some 680 healthy bone marrow donors. At the time of sampling, every cohort member was nominally healthy, though immune exposures that went unrecorded were likely present. The donor was CMV seronegative and was included in the group of 352 seronegative cohort members. Every donor gave a peripheral blood sample, and the peripheral blood mononuclear cells from that sample were used for TCR beta sequencing. The Qiagen DNeasy Blood Extraction Kit was used to extract genomic DNA from the blood cell samples. Receptor amplification or capture employed the immunoSEQ multiplex PCR assay. The multiplex PCR relied on a mix of 60 forward primers for TCR Vbeta segments and 13 reverse primers for TCR Jbeta segments. The CDR3 region of rearranged TCR beta genes was amplified from genomic DNA by a multiplex PCR assay. The Illumina HiSeq System was used to sequence the amplified TCR beta libraries as 87-base-pair reads. Regarding the original processing steps: Across the 700 or so repertoires, a later analysis counted 60 million to 90 million unique TCR beta chains, roughly 11 million of which were shared by at least two donors. Raw reads were error-corrected and collapsed into unique sequences by a nearest-neighbor algorithm in which closely related sequences were merged to remove PCR and sequencing errors. V, D and J gene segments were assigned by aligning CDR3 sequences to IMGT reference sequences. For a sequence to be retained, at least a six-nucleotide match to both a V gene segment and a J gene segment was required. A rearrangement counted as productive if the CDR3 had no stop codons and remained in frame with V and J, and every other rearrangement counted as non-productive. CDR3 was defined according to IMGT convention as the region running from the second conserved V-encoded cysteine to the conserved J-encoded phenylalanine. The earlier analysis of about 560 of the donors excluded any sequence lacking an unambiguous match to a single V gene segment. In an earlier analysis of approximately 610 of the donors, V segments were called functional above 56.7% productive rearrangements and were called segregating when the between-donor standard deviation exceeded 5%. A statistical classification framework was built to diagnose cytomegalovirus status from the catalog of TCR beta chain sequences. In a later analysis, TCR nucleotide sequences were compared against IMGT/GENE-DB human TR gene sequences so that V and J genes could be assigned. A later analysis assigned CDR3 sequences and most-parsimonious VDJ recombination scenarios with the TCRdist pipeline. In a later analysis, each TCR beta chain was defined by its CDR3 amino acid sequence together with its V-gene family, and reads lacking a unique V-gene family were excluded. To address suspected cross-contamination and a sequencing artifact, a later analysis removed roughly 580 highly shared, low-generation-probability nucleotide sequences. In a later analysis, a clonal expansion index for each public chain was calculated from normalized within-repertoire ranks of inferred template counts. A later analysis computed generation probabilities with a VDJ recombination model fitted to out-of-frame rearrangements, and checked the results against IGoR. In a later analysis, hypergeometric tests were used to score TCR-TCR, TCR-HLA and TCR-CMV co-occurrence, with a repertoire-size bias correction applied to TCR pairs. To estimate false discovery rates, a later analysis permuted the HLA or CMV assignments 20 times. In a later analysis, co-occurring TCRs were grouped using DBSCAN, with TCRdist sequence similarity added in when clustering inside HLA-allele-positive subsets. Repertoires with fewer than 30,000 or more than 120,000 public chains were left out of co-occurrence clustering, as were several repertoires with anomalous nucleotide sharing. TCRdb retrieved this table from immuneACCESS and kept in-frame rearrangements only. Not all clones are present; in checked studies, unresolved V genes account for under half, and no reason is known for the remainder. The DNA was the basis for D and trimming; V, J and clone size are from that table. The sample contains about 130,000 clones, 65% to 85% of them found a single time. The leading ten clones occupy approximately 1.7% of the sample.

The sequence joins TRBV7-9 to TRBJ1-2; no D segment can be confidently identified. Sample: PBMCs. The receptor comes from a woman between 35 and 50 years old in good health and CMV-seronegative. The nucleotide sequence reads TGTGCCAGCAGCTTTAGCACTAACTATGGCTACACCTTC. It encodes CASSFSTNYGYTF.